This TCR beta chain was sequenced for a study of cytomegalovirus exposure and HLA in healthy donors. Use of 60 Vbeta and 13 Jbeta primers characterized the PCR. The repertoire was sequenced with immunoSEQ multiplex PCR; TCRdb's copy has only in-frame clones and lacks some. The sample yields over 30,000 clones, 65% to 75% seen once. Study-level points and caveats: Presence/absence analysis assumed near-uniform sequencing depth across donors. Researchers had no immune exposure information except CMV serostatus available. Testing in vitro showed a few CMV-associated chains specific for CMV antigens.

This clone was seen only a few times. What it binds is not known. Healthy bone marrow donors formed the donor group. This CDR3 spans 15 amino acids. The V gene lost 2 bases and the J gene lost 4 bases, with 11 bases spanning the gap. CDR1 and CDR2 from the germline V gene are SEHNR and FQNEAQ (reference sequence). J is TRBJ2-2 and V is TRBV7-9; no clear D. The clonotype originates from a middle-aged man in good health and CMV-seropositive. Sequencing was carried out using PBMCs. CDR3 in DNA: TGTGCCAGCAGCTTATGGTCTCCGGGCACCGGGGAGCTGTTTTTT. Translating it yields CASSLWSPGTGELFF.